One sample yielded the 14 T cell receptor beta chains listed below, sequenced in a study of Ad26.COV2.S vaccination and SARS-CoV-2 variants. Clones were read by immunoSEQ multiplex PCR, and TCRdb kept only the in-frame ones, dropping some. The sample shows 300,000 to 400,000 clones, 85% of them seen only once. As for treatment: about 20 received Ad26.COV2.S at low or high dose, single or two shots; 5 received placebo; per-sample allocation not given. The investigators took samples on day 63 after the first vaccine or placebo injection. Sequences were derived from peripheral blood, sampled in a trial of Ad26.COV2.S vaccine versus placebo. Source of these receptors: a person between 18 and 60 years old who received the Ad26.COV2.S COVID-19 vaccine or a placebo.

The V and J genes are TRBV5-5 and TRBJ1-6; D gene uncertain. The V end lost 4 bases, the J end lost 9 bases, and 17 bases lay between the germline ends. The CDR3 loop spans 15 amino acids. CDR1 is SGHKS and CDR2 is YYEKEE in the germline V gene (reference sequence). In nucleotides, the CDR3 is TGTGCCAGCAGCCCCGTCCCCTTTGCTAGTTCACCCCTCCACTTT. This gives the protein CASSPVPFASSPLHF.

The chain has TRBV11-3 and TRBJ2-1, with 8 nucleotides matching TRBD2. This CDR3 spans 17 amino acids. V gave up 5 bases and J gave up 4 bases; unmatched junction bases: 13. The germline gives CDR1 SGHNT, CDR2 YENEEA. The CDR3 DNA reads TGTGCCAGCAGCATAACCCCAGCGGGAGAACTTTACAATGAGCAGTTCTTC. It codes for CASSITPAGELYNEQFF.

The chain carries TRBV7-2 and TRBJ2-5, with 7 bases fitting TRBD1. After removal of 2 bases from V and 3 bases from J, the junction contained 3 bases not matched to a gene. The CDR3 has 14 amino acids. Germline V CDR1 and CDR2: SGHTA, FQGNSA. The CDR3 here is CASSLTGTEETQYF. CDR3 coding DNA: TGTGCCAGCAGCTTAACCGGGACAGAAGAGACCCAGTACTTC.

The V and J genes are TRBV5-1 and TRBJ1-1, with 7 bases lining up with TRBD1. The CDR3 has 14 amino acids. Trimming cost V 4 bases and J 4 bases; bases outside gene matches: 7. Looked up from germline, CDR1 is SGHRS and CDR2 is YFSETQ. This CDR3 is CASSTTTGSTEAFF. In DNA, the CDR3 is TGCGCCAGCAGCACGACGACAGGGTCCACTGAAGCTTTCTTT.

This CDR3 is CASSLVSGAESSYEQYF. CDR3 bases: TGTGCCAGCAGCTTAGTGTCTGGCGCGGAGAGCTCCTACGAGCAGTACTTC. V is TRBV7-6 and J is TRBJ2-7; D remains ambiguous. Trimming pared 1 base from V and 0 bases from J, leaving 16 bases between. The CDR3 length is 17 residues. Per the germline V gene, CDR1 is SGHVS and CDR2 is FNYEAQ.

This sequence joins TRBV28 and TRBJ1-5; D gene unclear. The CDR3 runs to 13 residues. CDR1 and CDR2 (germline): MDHEN, SYDVKM. Trimming pared 6 bases from V and 4 bases from J, leaving 10 bases between. This CDR3 reads CASRGRTNQPQHF. The CDR3 DNA reads as TGTGCCAGCAGGGGCAGGACGAATCAGCCCCAGCATTTT.

This rearrangement joins TRBV27 to TRBJ1-3, with D possibly matching TRBD1 (6 bases). The CDR3 length is 15 residues. Trimming left V 6 bases short and J 4 bases short, with 16 bases between. Germline V gene lookup returns CDR1 MNHEY and CDR2 SMNVEV (reference sequence). The CDR3, as DNA: TGTGCCAGCAGACCAGGGGATACCCGGGGAAACACCATATATTTT. Translating it yields CASRPGDTRGNTIYF.

V is TRBV6-2 or TRBV6-3 and J is TRBJ1-1, with D perhaps matching TRBD1 (6 bases). Trimming stripped 6 bases from V and 6 bases from J, with 20 bases between. The CDR3 loop spans 15 amino acids. CDR1 and CDR2 (germline): MNHEY, SVGEGT. In DNA, the CDR3 is TGTGCCAGCAGCGACCGGGACTCCGAGGGGGCTGAAGCTTTCTTT. This codes for CASSDRDSEGAEAFF.

V gene TRBV5-1 combines with J gene TRBJ1-1; 8 positions agree with TRBD1. CDR3 size: 16 residues. Per the germline V gene, CDR1 is SGHRS and CDR2 is YFSETQ. V was clipped by 0 bases and J by 1 base; unmatched bases: 5. CDR3 sequence reads: CASSLAVGQGNTEAFF. In DNA, the CDR3 is TGCGCCAGCAGCTTGGCCGTCGGACAGGGGAACACTGAAGCTTTCTTT.

The V gene is TRBV7-8, the J gene TRBJ2-7; the D call may be TRBD1 or TRBD2 (5 bases each). The ends were cut back, 5 bases at V and 3 bases at J, with 17 bases in the middle. From germline, CDR1 is SGHVS and CDR2 FQNEAQ. The CDR3 consists of 15 residues. This chain's CDR3 is CASSLVPGPGYEQYF. The CDR3 DNA reads TGTGCCAGCAGCCTAGTTCCGGGGCCTGGCTACGAGCAGTACTTC. The full variable domain, with the rest looked up from reference TRBV7-8 and TRBJ2-7, is GAGVSQSPRYKVAKRGQDVALRCDPISGHVSLFWYQQALGQGPEFLTYFQNEAQLDKSGLPSDRFFAERPEGSVSTLKIQRTQQEDSAVYLCASSLVPGPGYEQYFGPGTRLTVT.

The chain couples TRBV5-4 to TRBJ2-3; 13 nucleotides match TRBD2. The germline CDR1 and CDR2 sequences are SGHNT and YYREEE (reference sequence). Losses at the gene ends were 4 bases for V and 2 bases for J; bases not matched to a gene: 4. This CDR3 region has 16 residues. In nucleotides, the CDR3 is TGTGCCAGCAGCCCCGGGACTAGCGGGGACACAGATACGCAGTATTTT. Translated, it gives CASSPGTSGDTDTQYF.

The V gene is TRBV5-6, the J gene TRBJ2-4, with TRBD1 as a possible D gene (6 bases). Trimming took 0 bases from V and 6 from J, leaving 13 bases between them. Germline-derived CDR1 and CDR2 are SGHDT and YYEEEE. The CDR3 runs 15 residues. As DNA, the CDR3 is TGTGCCAGCAGCTTGGACAGGGCCCCCACAAACATTCAGTACTTC. Its protein is CASSLDRAPTNIQYF.

This chain uses TRBV20-1 with TRBJ2-7; possible D gene TRBD2, 5 bases. V shed 0 bases and J shed 9 bases, with 9 bases lying between them. CDR3 length: 11 amino acids. The germline V gene has CDR1 DFQATT and CDR2 SNEGSKA (reference sequence). This CDR3 reads CSARDGIGQYF. For the CDR3, the DNA is TGCAGTGCTAGAGACGGGATAGGGCAGTACTTC.

The V gene is TRBV3-1 (or the pseudogene TRBV3-2), the J gene TRBJ2-3; D unclear. This CDR3 region has 14 residues. The germline V gene encodes CDR1 LGHDT and CDR2 YNNKEL (reference sequence). Trimming took off 3 bases at V and 4 bases at J, with 11 bases between the two ends. The chain's CDR3 is CASSQARRPDTQYF. DNA for the CDR3: TGTGCCAGCAGCCAGGCGAGGCGGCCAGATACGCAGTATTTT.